The clone carrying this T cell receptor (beta chain) was seen many times. As yet, its antigen is unknown. This entry comes from a study of T cell repertoires in cytomegalovirus infection. Study findings and constraints: Based on cumulative public TCR beta family frequency, carriers of CMV plus the relevant HLA were identified.

TCRdb ran MiXCR on the reads and lists one entry per CDR3 protein. The data contain 250,000 or so distinct CDR3 sequences, 9.1% of them singletons. V trimming: 4 bases; J trimming: 14 bases; junction bases outside the gene matches: 7. There are 13 residues in the CDR3. Germline V CDR1 and CDR2: SGHNT, YENEEA. The V and J genes are TRBV11-3 and TRBJ2-3; TRBD2 aligns across 12 bases. This TCR was sampled from a human donor in good health (CMV status not recorded). Some clones in this sample may be carry-over from other donors' samples. Source material: PBMCs. CDR3 DNA: TGTGCCAGCAGCTCCCTAGCGGGGGGGCAGCCGTATTTT. It codes for CASSSLAGGQPYF.